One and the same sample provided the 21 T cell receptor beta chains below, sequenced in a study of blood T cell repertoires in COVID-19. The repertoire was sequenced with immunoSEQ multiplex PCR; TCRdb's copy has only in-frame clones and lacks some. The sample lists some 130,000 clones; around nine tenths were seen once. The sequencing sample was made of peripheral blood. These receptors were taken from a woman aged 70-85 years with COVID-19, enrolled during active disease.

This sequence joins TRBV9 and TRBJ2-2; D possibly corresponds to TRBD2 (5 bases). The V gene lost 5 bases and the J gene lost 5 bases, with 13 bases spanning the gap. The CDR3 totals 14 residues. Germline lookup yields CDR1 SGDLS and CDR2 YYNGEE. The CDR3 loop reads CASSRNSGTGELFF. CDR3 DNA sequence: TGTGCCAGCAGTCGTAACTCGGGGACCGGGGAGCTGTTTTTT.

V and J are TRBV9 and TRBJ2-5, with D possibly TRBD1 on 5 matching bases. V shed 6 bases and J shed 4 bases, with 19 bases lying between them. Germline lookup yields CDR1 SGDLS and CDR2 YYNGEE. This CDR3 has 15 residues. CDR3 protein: CASTNRGASGETQYF. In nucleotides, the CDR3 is TGTGCCAGCACGAATAGGGGCGCGTCCGGAGAGACCCAGTACTTC.

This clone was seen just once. The chain's CDR3 is CASSPLGEGRNEQYF. In DNA form, the CDR3 reads TGTGCCAGCAGTCCTTTAGGGGAGGGGAGGAACGAGCAGTACTTC. This chain links TRBV28 with TRBJ2-7, with 7 bases aligning to TRBD2. The CDR3 consists of 15 residues. V was pared by 5 bases and J by 5 bases, with 12 bases of the junction left unmatched. The germline V gene has CDR1 MDHEN and CDR2 SYDVKM.

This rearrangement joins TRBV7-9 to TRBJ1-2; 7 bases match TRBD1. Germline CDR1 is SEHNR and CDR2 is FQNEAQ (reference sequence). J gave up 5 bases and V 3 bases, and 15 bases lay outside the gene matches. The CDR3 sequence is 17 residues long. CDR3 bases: TGTGCCAGCAGCTTCGCAGGGGGTGGGTCGTTTCGGTATGGCTACACCTTC. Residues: CASSFAGGGSFRYGYTF. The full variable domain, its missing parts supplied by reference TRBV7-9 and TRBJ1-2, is DTGVSQNPRHKITKRGQNVTFRCDPISEHNRLYWYRQTLGQGPEFLTYFQNEAQLEKSRLLSDRFSAERPKGSFSTLEIQRTEQGDSAMYLCASSFAGGGSFRYGYTFGSGTRLTVV.

The CDR3 sequence is CATRGQHNEQFF. The CDR3 coding sequence is TGTGCCACCAGGGGCCAACACAATGAGCAGTTCTTC. The rearrangement joins TRBV15 to TRBJ2-1; D unclear. Trimming took off 6 bases at V and 5 bases at J, with 8 bases between the two ends. CDR3 length: 12 amino acids. Germline CDR1 is LNHNV and CDR2 is YYDKDF (reference sequence).

The CDR3 loop is CASSYSQWSEAFF. CDR3 nucleotides: TGTGCCAGCAGTTACTCTCAATGGAGTGAAGCTTTCTTT. The chain is built from TRBV6-5 and TRBJ1-1, with unresolved D. The CDR3 has 13 amino acids. The ends were cut back, 0 bases at V and 7 bases at J, with 9 bases in the middle. Germline V CDR1 and CDR2: MNHEY, SVGAGI.

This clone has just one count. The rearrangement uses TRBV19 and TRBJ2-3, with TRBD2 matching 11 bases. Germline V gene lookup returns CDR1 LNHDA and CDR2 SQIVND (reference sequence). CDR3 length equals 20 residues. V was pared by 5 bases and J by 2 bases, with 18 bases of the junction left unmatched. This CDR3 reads CASSVGTGYSTSGDTDTQYF. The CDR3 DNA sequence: TGTGCCAGTAGTGTAGGGACAGGCTACTCGACTAGCGGGGACACAGATACGCAGTATTTT.

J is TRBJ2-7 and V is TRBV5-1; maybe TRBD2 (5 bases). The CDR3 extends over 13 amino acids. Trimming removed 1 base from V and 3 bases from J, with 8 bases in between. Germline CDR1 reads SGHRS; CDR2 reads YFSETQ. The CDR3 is CASSLSGFYEQYF. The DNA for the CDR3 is TGCGCCAGCAGCTTGTCGGGGTTCTACGAGCAGTACTTC.

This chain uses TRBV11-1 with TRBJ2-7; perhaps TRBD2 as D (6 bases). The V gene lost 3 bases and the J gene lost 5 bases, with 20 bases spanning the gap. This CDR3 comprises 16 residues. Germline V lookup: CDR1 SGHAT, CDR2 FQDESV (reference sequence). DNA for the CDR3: TGTGCCAGCAGCTTGGTCCCGACTGGGACTCGGGACGAGCAGTACTTC. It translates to CASSLVPTGTRDEQYF.

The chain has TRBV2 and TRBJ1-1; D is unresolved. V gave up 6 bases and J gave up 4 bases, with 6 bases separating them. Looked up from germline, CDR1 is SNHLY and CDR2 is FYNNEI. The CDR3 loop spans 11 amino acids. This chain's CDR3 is CASRQATEAFF. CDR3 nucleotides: TGTGCCAGCAGGCAGGCCACTGAAGCTTTCTTT. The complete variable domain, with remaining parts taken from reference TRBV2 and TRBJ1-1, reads EPEVTQTPSHQVTQMGQEVILRCVPISNHLYFYWYRQILGQKVEFLVSFYNNEISEKSEIFDDQFSVERPDGSNFTLKIRSTKLEDSAMYFCASRQATEAFFGQGTRLTVV.

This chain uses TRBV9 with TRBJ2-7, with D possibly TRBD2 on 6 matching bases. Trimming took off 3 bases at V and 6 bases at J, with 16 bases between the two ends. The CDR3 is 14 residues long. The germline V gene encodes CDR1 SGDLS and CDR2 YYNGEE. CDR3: CASSDRRAEGEQYF. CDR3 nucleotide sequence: TGTGCCAGCAGCGACCGTAGGGCGGAGGGCGAGCAGTACTTC.

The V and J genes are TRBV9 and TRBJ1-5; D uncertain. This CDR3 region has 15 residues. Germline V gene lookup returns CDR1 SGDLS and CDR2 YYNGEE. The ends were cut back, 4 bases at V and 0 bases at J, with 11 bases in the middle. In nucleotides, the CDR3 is TGTGCCAGCAGCTCCCTCCCGTTTAGCAATCAGCCCCAGCATTTT. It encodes CASSSLPFSNQPQHF.

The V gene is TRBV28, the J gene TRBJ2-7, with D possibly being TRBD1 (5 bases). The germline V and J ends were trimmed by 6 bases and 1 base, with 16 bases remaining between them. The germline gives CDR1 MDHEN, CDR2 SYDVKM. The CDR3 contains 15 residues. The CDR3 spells CASSLRPQGSYEQYF. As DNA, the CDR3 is TGTGCCAGCAGCCTTAGACCCCAGGGATCCTACGAGCAGTACTTC.

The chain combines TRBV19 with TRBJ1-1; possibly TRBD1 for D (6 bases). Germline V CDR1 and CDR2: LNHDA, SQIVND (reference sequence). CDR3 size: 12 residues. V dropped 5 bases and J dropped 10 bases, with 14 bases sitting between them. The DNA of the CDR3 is TGTGCCAGTAGTCGGACAGCGCGTCGAGCTTTCTTT. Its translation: CASSRTARRAFF.

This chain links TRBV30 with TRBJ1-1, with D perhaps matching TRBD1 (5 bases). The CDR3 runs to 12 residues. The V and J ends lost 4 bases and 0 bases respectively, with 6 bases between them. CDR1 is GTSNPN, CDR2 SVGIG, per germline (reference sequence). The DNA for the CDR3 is TGTGCCTGGAAACAGGTGAACACTGAAGCTTTCTTT. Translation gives CAWKQVNTEAFF.

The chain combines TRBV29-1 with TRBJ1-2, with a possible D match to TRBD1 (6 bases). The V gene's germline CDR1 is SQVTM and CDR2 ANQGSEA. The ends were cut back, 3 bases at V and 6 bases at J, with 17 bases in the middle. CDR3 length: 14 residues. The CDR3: CSVDGGAGENGYTF. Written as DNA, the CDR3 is TGCAGCGTTGATGGGGGGGCAGGGGAGAATGGCTACACCTTC.

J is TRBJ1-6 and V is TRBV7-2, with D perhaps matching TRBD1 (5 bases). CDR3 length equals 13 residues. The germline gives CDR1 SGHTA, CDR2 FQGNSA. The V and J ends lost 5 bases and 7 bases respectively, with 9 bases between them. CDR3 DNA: TGTGCCAGCAGCCCGGGACTAAATTCACCCCTCCACTTT. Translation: CASSPGLNSPLHF.

CDR3 sequence reads: CASSNSGGLETQYF. In nucleotides, the CDR3 is TGTGCCAGCAGTAACTCCGGCGGGCTCGAGACCCAGTACTTC. The V gene is TRBV2, the J gene TRBJ2-5; tentatively, D is TRBD2 (5 bases). V lost 5 bases and J lost 5, with 15 bases in between. In germline, CDR1 is SNHLY, CDR2 FYNNEI. The CDR3 sequence is 14 residues long.

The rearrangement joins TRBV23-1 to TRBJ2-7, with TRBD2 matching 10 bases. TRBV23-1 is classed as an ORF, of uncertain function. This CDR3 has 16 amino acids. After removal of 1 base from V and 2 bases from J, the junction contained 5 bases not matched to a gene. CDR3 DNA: TGCGCCAGCAGTCAATTGTTAGCGGGGGGCACCTACGAGCAGTACTTC. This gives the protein CASSQLLAGGTYEQYF.

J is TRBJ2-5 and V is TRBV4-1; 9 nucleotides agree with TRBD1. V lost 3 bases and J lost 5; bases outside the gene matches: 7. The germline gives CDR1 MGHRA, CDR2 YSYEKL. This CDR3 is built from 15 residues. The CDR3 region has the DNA TGCGCCAGCAGCCAGGGAACAGGGGGCGGTGAGACCCAGTACTTC. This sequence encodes CASSQGTGGGETQYF.

The CDR3 nucleotides read TGTGCCTGGAGTGTACGGGGGTTGAATTGGAACTATGGCTACACCTTC. This translates into CAWSVRGLNWNYGYTF. This sequence joins TRBV30 and TRBJ1-2; perhaps TRBD1 as D (5 bases). V was shortened by 0 bases and J by 2 bases, with 16 bases between the two germline ends. The germline gives CDR1 GTSNPN, CDR2 SVGIG (reference sequence). This CDR3 region has 16 residues.